This passage covers 24 T cell receptor beta chains from one sample sequenced in a study of early T cells in non-severe SARS-CoV-2 infection. TCRdb reprocessed the 5' RACE reads with MiXCR, giving one entry per CDR3 protein. The data contain 70,000 to 85,000 distinct CDR3 sequences, approximately 12% of them seen just once; the ten biggest clones take up approximately 4%. Specimen: whole blood. These receptors were taken from an adult who was a healthcare worker with PCR-confirmed SARS-CoV-2 infection or an uninfected control (not recorded which).

The rearrangement links TRBV5-6 to TRBJ2-5; D is undetermined. Germline V CDR1 and CDR2: SGHDT, YYEEEE. This CDR3 comprises 13 residues. V was shortened by 4 bases and J by 3 bases, with 10 bases between the two germline ends. CDR3 protein: CASSLRPKETQYF. The CDR3 DNA reads TGTGCCAGCAGCCTCCGACCAAAAGAGACCCAGTACTTC.

This clonotype was picked up a small number of times. This chain joins TRBV20-1 and TRBJ2-3; 10 bases fit TRBD2. Germline CDR1 DFQATT, CDR2 SNEGSKA (reference sequence). With 6 bases clipped from V and 4 bases from J, the junction kept 7 bases outside the gene matches. CDR3 length: 14 residues. The CDR3 coding sequence is TGCAGTGCCCTCAGCGGGAGGGTAGCAGATACGCAGTATTTT. It translates to CSALSGRVADTQYF.

This clonotype was recorded at least ten times. The chain carries TRBV18 and TRBJ2-1, with 12 bases aligning to TRBD2. CDR1 and CDR2 from the germline V gene are KGHSH and LQKENI. The J segment lost 1 base and the V segment lost 0 bases, leaving 1 base of the junction unmatched. This CDR3 region has 17 residues. CDR3 in amino acids: CASSPPTSGRSYNEQFF. DNA of the CDR3: TGTGCCAGCTCACCACCGACTAGCGGGAGATCCTACAATGAGCAGTTCTTC.

This rearrangement joins TRBV9 to TRBJ1-2; no clear D. CDR3 length: 16 amino acids. The V end was cut by 0 bases, the J end by 5 bases, with 17 bases between. The germline gives CDR1 SGDLS, CDR2 YYNGEE. CDR3 residues: CASSVEVRRKEYGYTF. CDR3 nucleotide sequence: TGTGCCAGCAGCGTAGAGGTTCGGCGGAAAGAATATGGCTACACCTTC.

The genes are TRBV4-1 and TRBJ2-7; D not resolved. The CDR3 loop spans 14 amino acids. Germline V gives CDR1 MGHRA, CDR2 YSYEKL. V lost 1 base and J 4 bases, leaving 11 bases between the germline ends. For the CDR3, the DNA is TGCGCCAGCAGCCAAGTGAACCTATTATACGAGCAGTACTTC. Amino acids: CASSQVNLLYEQYF.

This sequence joins TRBV4-2 and TRBJ1-1; the match to TRBD1 covers 7 bases. The V segment lost 4 bases and the J segment 6 bases; nucleotides outside the gene matches: 8. This CDR3 region has 14 residues. Germline values: CDR1 LGHNA, CDR2 YNFKEQ. CDR3 region: CASSRRTGDAEAFF. The CDR3 nucleotides read TGTGCCAGCAGCCGAAGGACAGGAGACGCTGAAGCTTTCTTT.

The CDR3 reads CASSQVIATDEQYF. CDR3 nucleotide sequence: TGTGCCAGCAGCCAAGTGATAGCCACGGACGAGCAGTACTTC. This sequence joins TRBV4-2 and TRBJ2-7; D ambiguous. Germline CDR1 LGHNA, CDR2 YNFKEQ. The V end was cut by 1 base, the J end by 5 bases, with 12 bases between. The CDR3 has 14 amino acids.

Many counts were recorded for this clonotype. The DNA for the CDR3 is TGTGCCAGCAGTGGCGAGGGGGGACTGGCAGATACGCAGTATTTT. It translates to CASSGEGGLADTQYF. The chain is built from TRBV2 and TRBJ2-3; D may correspond to TRBD1 or TRBD2 (6 bases each). Deletions cut 4 bases from V and 4 bases from J, with 15 bases between. Germline V gene lookup returns CDR1 SNHLY and CDR2 FYNNEI. This CDR3 has 15 amino acids.

In this sample, this clonotype turned up many times. The V and J genes are TRBV7-9 and TRBJ2-1; TRBD2 matches 7 bases. Germline values: CDR1 SEHNR, CDR2 FQNEAQ (reference sequence). V was clipped by 6 bases and J by 13 bases; unmatched bases: 12. This CDR3 region has 13 residues. CDR3 residues: CASSPLAGANQFF. The CDR3 nucleotides read TGTGCCAGCAGTCCTCTGGCGGGAGCGAATCAGTTCTTC.

This clonotype was seen at least ten times. The V call is TRBV10-3, the J call TRBJ1-1; D call uncertain. Germline CDR1 is ENHRY and CDR2 is SYGVKD. Trimming pared 0 bases from V and 5 bases from J, leaving 7 bases between. This CDR3 spans 13 amino acids. DNA of the CDR3: TGTGCCATCAGTGAGTCGGACGGGACTGAAGCTTTCTTT. Its translation is CAISESDGTEAFF.

This clonotype was counted many times. The chain recombines TRBV6-6 with TRBJ2-5; 8 bases map to TRBD1. The CDR3 totals 16 residues. CDR1 MNHNY and CDR2 SVGAGI come from the germline V gene (reference sequence). The J segment lost 7 bases and the V segment lost 2 bases, leaving 12 bases of the junction unmatched. In DNA form, the CDR3 reads TGTGCCAGCAGTTACCCCTTGACAGGGGCCCCCGGGACCCAGTACTTC. Residues: CASSYPLTGAPGTQYF.

Many counts were recorded for this clonotype. The chain combines TRBV19 with TRBJ2-3, with D tentatively TRBD2 (6 bases). The CDR3 totals 14 residues. The germline V gene encodes CDR1 LNHDA and CDR2 SQIVND (reference sequence). V shed 7 bases and J shed 0 bases, with 11 bases lying between them. CDR3 coding DNA: TGTGCCAGTAACAGGCGGGGTAGCACAGATACGCAGTATTTT. Translating gives CASNRRGSTDTQYF.

The chain recombines TRBV20-1 with TRBJ2-1, with D possibly being TRBD1 or TRBD2 (5 bases each). Deletions cut 6 bases from V and 8 bases from J, with 11 bases between. CDR1 and CDR2 (germline): DFQATT, SNEGSKA (reference sequence). CDR3 size: 11 residues. Written as DNA, the CDR3 is TGCAGTGCGCAGATGGGGGATGAGCAGTTCTTC. This translates into CSAQMGDEQFF.

This clonotype was counted many times. This chain joins TRBV11-3 and TRBJ1-1; D uncertain. Germline V gene sequence: CDR1 SGHNT, CDR2 YENEEA. The CDR3 is 14 amino acids. V was shortened by 5 bases and J by 1 base, with 11 bases between the two germline ends. Here the CDR3 reads CASSPGLTNTEAFF. The CDR3 DNA is TGTGCCAGCAGCCCCGGACTGACGAACACTGAAGCTTTCTTT.

This clonotype has a count of ten or more. This chain's CDR3 is CASGPRGTGANVLTF. The CDR3 DNA reads as TGTGCCAGCGGACCCAGGGGCACCGGGGCCAACGTCCTGACTTTC. The chain recombines TRBV5-6 with TRBJ2-6; TRBD1 is a possible D gene (6 bases). Trimming removed 7 bases from V and 4 bases from J, with 15 bases in between. There are 15 residues in the CDR3. CDR1 is SGHDT and CDR2 is YYEEEE in the germline V gene. The full variable domain, with the rest looked up from reference TRBV5-6 and TRBJ2-6, is DAGVTQSPTHLIKTRGQQVTLRCSPKSGHDTVSWYQQALGQGPQFIFQYYEEEERQRGNFPDRFSGHQFPNYSSELNVNALLLGDSALYLCASGPRGTGANVLTFGAGSRLTVL.

This clonotype was observed many times. The J gene is TRBJ2-3, the V gene TRBV20-1, with a tentative D call TRBD2 (7 bases). This CDR3 contains 18 residues. The V gene's germline CDR1 is DFQATT and CDR2 SNEGSKA (reference sequence). V shed 1 base and J shed 0 bases, with 20 bases lying between them. The CDR3 is CSARAPGGQQMSTDTQYF. CDR3 bases: TGCAGTGCTAGAGCCCCGGGGGGCCAGCAGATGAGCACAGATACGCAGTATTTT.

This clonotype was detected a few times. The J gene is TRBJ2-5, the V gene TRBV5-4, with D perhaps matching TRBD2 (5 bases). V was trimmed by 10 bases and J by 5 bases, leaving 21 bases between them. The germline gives CDR1 SGHNT, CDR2 YYREEE (reference sequence). CDR3 length: 14 amino acids. The CDR3 region is CAVTSEGDRETQYF. The CDR3 region has the DNA TGTGCCGTAACTTCAGAGGGAGATAGGGAGACCCAGTACTTC.

This clonotype has ten or more counts. The chain carries TRBV5-1 and TRBJ2-3, with D possibly TRBD1 on 5 matching bases. The length of the CDR3 is 17 residues. The V end was cut by 0 bases, the J end by 0 bases, with 14 bases between. The V gene's germline CDR1 is SGHRS and CDR2 YFSETQ. The CDR3 here is CASSLVGQGTSTDTQYF. In nucleotides, the CDR3 is TGCGCCAGCAGCTTGGTGGGGCAGGGTACTAGCACAGATACGCAGTATTTT.

The chain recombines TRBV5-1 with TRBJ2-1; either TRBD1 or TRBD2 may supply D (6 bases each). The CDR3 totals 15 residues. V lost 7 bases and J 0 bases, leaving 14 bases between the germline ends. Per germline, CDR1 SGHRS and CDR2 YFSETQ. In nucleotides, the CDR3 is TGCGCCAGCCAAATAGGGGGGAGCTCCTACAATGAGCAGTTCTTC. Its translation is CASQIGGSSYNEQFF. The whole variable domain, filled in from reference TRBV5-1 and TRBJ2-1, reads KAGVTQTPRYLIKTRGQQVTLSCSPISGHRSVSWYQQTPGQGLQFLFEYFSETQRNKGNFPGRFSGRQFSNSRSEMNVSTLELGDSALYLCASQIGGSSYNEQFFGPGTRLTVL.

This clonotype came up a few times. CDR3 amino acids: CASKTVHYGYTF. The CDR3, as DNA: TGTGCCAGCAAGACTGTTCACTATGGCTACACCTTC. The V call is TRBV28, the J call TRBJ1-2, with D hard to call. Germline V gives CDR1 MDHEN, CDR2 SYDVKM. V lost 7 bases and J lost 3, with 9 bases in between. The CDR3 has 12 residues.

This clonotype came up a few times. The rearrangement uses TRBV5-1 and TRBJ2-1, with a weak D call TRBD2 (6 bases). Between the trimmed V and J ends, which lost 3 bases and 10 bases, there was a span of 17 bases. The CDR3 runs 14 residues. Germline values: CDR1 SGHRS, CDR2 YFSETQ. CDR3 in amino acids: CASSSLTRRGEQFF. The CDR3 DNA reads as TGCGCCAGCAGCTCCTTGACTAGACGGGGCGAGCAGTTCTTC.

This clonotype was picked up many times. CDR3 DNA sequence: TGTGCCACCACCCCGTCGGGCCGGAGCTCCTACAATGAGCAGTTCTTC. Its protein product is CATTPSGRSSYNEQFF. V is TRBV15 and J is TRBJ2-1; D is undetermined. Trimming removed 7 bases at V and 0 bases at J, with 16 bases between. The CDR3 totals 16 residues. CDR1 and CDR2 (germline): LNHNV, YYDKDF (reference sequence).

The V gene is TRBV20-1, the J gene TRBJ1-1, with D hard to call. The germline V gene has CDR1 DFQATT and CDR2 SNEGSKA (reference sequence). This CDR3 is 13 amino acids long. Deletions cut 0 bases from V and 3 bases from J, with 8 bases between. CDR3 sequence reads: CSARDQIDTEAFF. As DNA, the CDR3 is TGCAGTGCTAGAGACCAAATTGACACTGAAGCTTTCTTT.

This clonotype was counted between two and nine times. The rearrangement uses TRBV2 and TRBJ2-7, with 7 bases aligning to TRBD2. Germline V gene data show CDR1 as SNHLY and CDR2 as FYNNEI. The junction had 5 bases not matched to a gene; V was cut back by 3 bases and J by 12 bases. CDR3 length: 11 amino acids. The CDR3 region is CASSESGAGYF. The CDR3 nucleotides are TGTGCCAGCAGTGAGAGCGGGGCGGGGTACTTC.